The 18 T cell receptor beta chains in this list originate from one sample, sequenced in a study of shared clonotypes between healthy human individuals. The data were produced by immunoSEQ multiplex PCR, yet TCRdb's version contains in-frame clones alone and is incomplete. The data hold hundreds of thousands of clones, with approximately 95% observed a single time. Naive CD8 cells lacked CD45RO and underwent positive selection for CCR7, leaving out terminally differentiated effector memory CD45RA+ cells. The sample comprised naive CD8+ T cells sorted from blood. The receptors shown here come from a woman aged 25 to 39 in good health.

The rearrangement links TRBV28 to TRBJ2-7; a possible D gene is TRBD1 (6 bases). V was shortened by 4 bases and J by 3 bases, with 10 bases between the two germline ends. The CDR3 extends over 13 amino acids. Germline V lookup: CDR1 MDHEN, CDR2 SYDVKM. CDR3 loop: CASSSTQGYEQYF. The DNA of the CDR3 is TGTGCCAGCAGTTCGACACAGGGCTACGAGCAGTACTTC.

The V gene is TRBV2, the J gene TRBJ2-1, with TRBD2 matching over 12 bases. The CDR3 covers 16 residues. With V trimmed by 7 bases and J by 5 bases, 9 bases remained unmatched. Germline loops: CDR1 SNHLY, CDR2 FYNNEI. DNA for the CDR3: TGTGCCAGCACCCCACTCGCTAGCGGGAGGGACAATGAGCAGTTCTTC. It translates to CASTPLASGRDNEQFF.

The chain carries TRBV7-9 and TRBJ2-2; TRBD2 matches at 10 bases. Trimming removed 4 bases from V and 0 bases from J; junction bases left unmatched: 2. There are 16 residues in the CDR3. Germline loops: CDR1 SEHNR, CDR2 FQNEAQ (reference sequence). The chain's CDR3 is CASSWTSGANTGELFF. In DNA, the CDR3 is TGTGCCAGCAGCTGGACTAGCGGAGCGAACACCGGGGAGCTGTTTTTT.

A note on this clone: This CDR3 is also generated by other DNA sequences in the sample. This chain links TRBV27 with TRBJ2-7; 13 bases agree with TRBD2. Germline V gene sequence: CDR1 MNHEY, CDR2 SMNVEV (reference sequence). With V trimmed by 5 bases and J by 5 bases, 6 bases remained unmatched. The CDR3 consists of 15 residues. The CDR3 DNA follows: TGTGCCAGCAGTCACGGGACTAGCGGGACCAACGAGCAGTACTTC. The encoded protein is CASSHGTSGTNEQYF.

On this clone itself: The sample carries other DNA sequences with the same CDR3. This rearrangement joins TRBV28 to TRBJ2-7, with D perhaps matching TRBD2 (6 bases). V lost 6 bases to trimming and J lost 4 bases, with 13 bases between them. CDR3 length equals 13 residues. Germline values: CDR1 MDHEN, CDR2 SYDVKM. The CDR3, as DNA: TGTGCCAGCAGCCCGTCGGGAGTGTACGAGCAGTACTTC. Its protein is CASSPSGVYEQYF.

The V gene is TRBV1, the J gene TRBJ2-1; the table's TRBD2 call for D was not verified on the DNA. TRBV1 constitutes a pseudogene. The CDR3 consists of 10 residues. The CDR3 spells CTSTTLEQFF. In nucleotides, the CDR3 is TGCACCAGCACCACTCTCGAGCAGTTCTTC.

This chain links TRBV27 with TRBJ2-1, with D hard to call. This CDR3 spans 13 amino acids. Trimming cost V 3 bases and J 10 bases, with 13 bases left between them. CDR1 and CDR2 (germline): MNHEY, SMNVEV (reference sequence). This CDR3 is CASSFGRAKEQFF. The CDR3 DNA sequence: TGTGCCAGCAGTTTTGGTAGGGCGAAAGAGCAGTTCTTC.

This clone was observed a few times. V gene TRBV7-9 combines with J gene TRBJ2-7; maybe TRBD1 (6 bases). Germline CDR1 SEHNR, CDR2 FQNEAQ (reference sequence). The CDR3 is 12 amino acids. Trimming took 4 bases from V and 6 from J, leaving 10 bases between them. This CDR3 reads CASSSTGPEQYF. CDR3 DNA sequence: TGTGCCAGCAGCTCGACAGGCCCCGAGCAGTACTTC. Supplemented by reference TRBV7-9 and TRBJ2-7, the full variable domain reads DTGVSQNPRHKITKRGQNVTFRCDPISEHNRLYWYRQTLGQGPEFLTYFQNEAQLEKSRLLSDRFSAERPKGSFSTLEIQRTEQGDSAMYLCASSSTGPEQYFGPGTRLTVT.

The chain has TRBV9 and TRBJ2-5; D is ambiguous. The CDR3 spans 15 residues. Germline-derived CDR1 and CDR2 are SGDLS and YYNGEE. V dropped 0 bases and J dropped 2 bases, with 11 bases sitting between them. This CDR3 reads CASSVALQSQETQYF. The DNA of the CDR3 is TGTGCCAGCAGCGTAGCTTTACAGTCACAAGAGACCCAGTACTTC.

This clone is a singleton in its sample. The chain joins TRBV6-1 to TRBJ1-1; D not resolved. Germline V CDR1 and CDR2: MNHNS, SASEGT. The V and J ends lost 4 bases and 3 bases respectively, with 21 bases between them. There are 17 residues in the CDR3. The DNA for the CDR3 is TGTGCCAGCAGTGTGGGGAGAGCGTTATATGGTTACACTGAAGCTTTCTTT. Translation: CASSVGRALYGYTEAFF.

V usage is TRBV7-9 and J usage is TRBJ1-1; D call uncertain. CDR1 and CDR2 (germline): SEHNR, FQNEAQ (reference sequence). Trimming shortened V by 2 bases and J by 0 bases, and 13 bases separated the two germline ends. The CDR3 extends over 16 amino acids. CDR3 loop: CASSLFASLMNTEAFF. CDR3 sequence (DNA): TGTGCCAGCAGCTTATTCGCCAGCTTAATGAACACTGAAGCTTTCTTT.

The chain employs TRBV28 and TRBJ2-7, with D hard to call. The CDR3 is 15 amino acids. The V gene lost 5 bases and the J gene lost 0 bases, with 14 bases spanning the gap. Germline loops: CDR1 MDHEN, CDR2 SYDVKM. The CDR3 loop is CASSPPDRSSYEQYF. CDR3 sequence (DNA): TGTGCCAGCAGTCCCCCCGACCGGAGCTCCTACGAGCAGTACTTC.

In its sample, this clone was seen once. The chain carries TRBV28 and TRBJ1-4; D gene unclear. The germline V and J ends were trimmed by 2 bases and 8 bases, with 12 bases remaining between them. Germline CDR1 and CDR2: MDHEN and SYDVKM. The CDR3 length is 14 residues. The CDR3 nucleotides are TGTGCCAGCAGTTTAGTTCGAAAAGGGGAAAAACTGTTTTTT. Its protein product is CASSLVRKGEKLFF.

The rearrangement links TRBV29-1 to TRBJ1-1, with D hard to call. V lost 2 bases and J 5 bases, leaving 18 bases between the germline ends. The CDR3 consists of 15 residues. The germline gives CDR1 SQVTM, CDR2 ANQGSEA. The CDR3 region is CSVEIRTGLTTEAFF. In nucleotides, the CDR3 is TGCAGCGTTGAAATCAGGACCGGGCTGACTACTGAAGCTTTCTTT.

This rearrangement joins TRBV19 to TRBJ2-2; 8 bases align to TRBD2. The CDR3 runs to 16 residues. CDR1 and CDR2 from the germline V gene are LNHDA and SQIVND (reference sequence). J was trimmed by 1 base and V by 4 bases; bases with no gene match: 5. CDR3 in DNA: TGTGCCAGTAGTACCCTCGGGAGGGGGAACACCGGGGAGCTGTTTTTT. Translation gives CASSTLGRGNTGELFF.

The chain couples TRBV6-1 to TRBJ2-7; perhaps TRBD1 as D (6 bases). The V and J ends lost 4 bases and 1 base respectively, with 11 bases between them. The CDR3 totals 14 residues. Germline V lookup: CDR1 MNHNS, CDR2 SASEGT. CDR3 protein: CASSVLDSSYEQYF. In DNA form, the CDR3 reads TGTGCCAGCAGTGTACTGGACAGTTCCTACGAGCAGTACTTC.

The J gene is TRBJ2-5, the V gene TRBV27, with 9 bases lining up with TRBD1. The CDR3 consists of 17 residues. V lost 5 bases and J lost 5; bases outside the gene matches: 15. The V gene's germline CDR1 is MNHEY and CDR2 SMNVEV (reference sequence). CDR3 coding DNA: TGTGCCAGCAGTCCCCAGGGACAGGGCTGGTTTCGGGAGACCCAGTACTTC. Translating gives CASSPQGQGWFRETQYF.

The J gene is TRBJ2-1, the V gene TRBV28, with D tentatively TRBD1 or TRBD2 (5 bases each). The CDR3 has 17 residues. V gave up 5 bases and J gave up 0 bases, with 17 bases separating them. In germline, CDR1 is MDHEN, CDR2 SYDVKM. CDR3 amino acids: CASSVRDGKSSYNEQFF. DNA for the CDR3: TGTGCCAGCAGTGTCCGGGACGGCAAAAGCTCCTACAATGAGCAGTTCTTC.